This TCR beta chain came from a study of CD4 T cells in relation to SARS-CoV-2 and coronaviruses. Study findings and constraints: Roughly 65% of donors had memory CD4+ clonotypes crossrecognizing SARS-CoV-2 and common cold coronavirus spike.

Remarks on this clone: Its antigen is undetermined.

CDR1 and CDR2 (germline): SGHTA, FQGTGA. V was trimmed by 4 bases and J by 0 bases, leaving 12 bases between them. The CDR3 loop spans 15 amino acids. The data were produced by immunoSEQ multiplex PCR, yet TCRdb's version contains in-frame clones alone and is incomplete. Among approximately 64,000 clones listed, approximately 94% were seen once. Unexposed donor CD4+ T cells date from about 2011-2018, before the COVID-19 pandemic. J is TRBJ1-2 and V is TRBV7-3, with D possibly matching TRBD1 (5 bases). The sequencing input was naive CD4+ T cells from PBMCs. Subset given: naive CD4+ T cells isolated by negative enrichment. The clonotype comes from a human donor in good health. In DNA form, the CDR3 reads TGTGCCAGCAGCTCCGGGGGTAGAGCTAACTATGGCTACACCTTC. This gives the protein CASSSGGRANYGYTF.